This entry concerns a single T cell receptor beta chain. Its antigen is undetermined. Trimming removed 3 bases at V and 0 bases at J, with 11 bases between. The V gene's germline CDR1 is MNHEY and CDR2 SMNVEV (reference sequence). This CDR3 is built from 15 residues. This entry is derived from a study of T cell responses to AZD1222 COVID-19 vaccine. General observations from the study: Donors, mostly white British, included more females; clonal diversity was possibly underestimated.

The data were produced by immunoSEQ multiplex PCR, yet TCRdb's version contains in-frame clones alone and is incomplete. This table has about 150,000 clones, over 80% appearing once. The material sequenced was peripheral blood, taken 28 days after the second AZD1222 dose. The receptor was derived from an adult who received the AZD1222 COVID-19 vaccine. The V gene is TRBV27, the J gene TRBJ1-2; unclear D gene. In DNA, the CDR3 is TGTGCCAGCAGTTTGATGGGAAGTCCTAACTATGGCTACACCTTC. It translates to CASSLMGSPNYGYTF.